The source of this TCR beta chain is a study of T cells expressing NK-cell markers. Overall study: Each TCR beta repertoire originated in sorted T cells that were CD3+CD56+NKG2C+, CD3+CD56+NKG2C- or CD3+CD56-NKG2C+. Sequencing covered eight donors, seven HCMV-seropositive and one seronegative.

Regarding this clonotype: What it recognizes is unknown.

A 5'RACE template switching approach incorporating UMIs was used to make TCR beta cDNA. From the 5' RACE reads, TCRdb lists one entry per CDR3 protein and no DNA. The listing contains 300,000 to 450,000 distinct CDR3 sequences. The germline gives CDR1 SNHLY, CDR2 FYNNEI. This CDR3 has 16 residues. Regarding the study as a whole: In a handful of donors, dominant NKG2C+ clonotypes were roughly 1.0-8% of CD8+ T cells.

J is TRBJ2-3 and V is TRBV2. The sample consisted of blood T cells: a sorted CD56 or NKG2C T cell subset, CD4+ or CD8+ T cells, or bulk PBMC T cells (not recorded which). The sequence was obtained from a man aged 18-70 years in good health. The CDR3 protein is CASSEALGLASDTQYF.